The 6 T cell receptor beta chains in this list originate from one sample, sequenced in a study of shared clonotypes between healthy human individuals. Only in-frame clones appear in the TCRdb table, and some are missing; sequencing was by immunoSEQ multiplex PCR. The table includes about 1.1 million clones, 75% to 80% detected once. Specimen: memory CD4+ T cells from PBMCs. Subset meaning: CD45RA-negative fraction. These receptors all come from a young man in good health. Some clones in this sample may be carry-over from other donors' samples.

This sequence joins TRBV2 and TRBJ1-1, with unresolved D. CDR1 SNHLY and CDR2 FYNNEI come from the germline V gene. The CDR3 consists of 14 residues. V dropped 1 base and J dropped 4 bases, with 10 bases sitting between them. Here the CDR3 reads CASSEEGTRTEAFF. As DNA, the CDR3 is TGTGCCAGCAGTGAAGAGGGAACCCGCACTGAAGCTTTCTTT. Looking up the rest from reference TRBV2 and TRBJ1-1 gives the full variable domain: EPEVTQTPSHQVTQMGQEVILRCVPISNHLYFYWYRQILGQKVEFLVSFYNNEISEKSEIFDDQFSVERPDGSNFTLKIRSTKLEDSAMYFCASSEEGTRTEAFFGQGTRLTVV.

To note about this clone: A read error may be the cause here, since a much bigger clone is one base away. This chain uses TRBV7-8 with TRBJ2-7, with 9 bases that match TRBD2. CDR1 SGHVS and CDR2 FQNEAQ come from the germline V gene. This CDR3 has 16 amino acids. CDR3 sequence (DNA): TGTGCCAGCAGCTTAGGTTACACTAGCGGGTCCTACGAGCGGTACTTC. Protein product: CASSLGYTSGSYERYF.

The rearrangement uses TRBV30 and TRBJ2-5; D remains unclear. The CDR3 runs 14 residues. Germline V gene sequence: CDR1 GTSNPN, CDR2 SVGIG (reference sequence). V dropped 5 bases and J dropped 5 bases, with 18 bases sitting between them. CDR3 loop: CAWSRLAQLETQYF. The DNA for the CDR3 is TGTGCCTGGTCCCGACTCGCTCAACTTGAGACCCAGTACTTC.

The chain employs TRBV18 and TRBJ1-3; 9 nucleotides agree with TRBD1. Trimming removed 3 bases from V and 0 bases from J; junction bases left unmatched: 6. CDR3 length equals 17 residues. Germline V CDR1 and CDR2: KGHSH, LQKENI. The chain's CDR3 is CASSPSQGALSGNTIYF. In nucleotides, the CDR3 is TGTGCCAGCTCACCCTCACAGGGGGCCCTCTCTGGAAACACCATATATTTT.

This chain joins TRBV5-6 and TRBJ2-5; D uncertain. CDR3 length: 13 amino acids. V lost 2 bases, J lost 5 bases, and 10 bases lay in between. CDR1 is SGHDT and CDR2 is YYEEEE in the germline V gene. CDR3 sequence: CASSFGSGETQYF. The DNA for the CDR3 is TGTGCCAGCAGCTTCGGTAGTGGGGAGACCCAGTACTTC.

The V and J genes are TRBV30 and TRBJ2-2; tentatively, D is TRBD2 (5 bases). In germline, CDR1 is GTSNPN, CDR2 SVGIG (reference sequence). This CDR3 is built from 13 residues. The V end was cut by 6 bases, the J end by 13 bases, with 21 bases between. The CDR3 DNA sequence: TGTGCCTGCCAACCTGGGTACCCCGCGGGGCTGTTTTTT. It specifies CACQPGYPAGLFF.